A single sample is the source of the 8 T cell receptor beta chains below, sequenced in a study of CD8 T cells in Susac syndrome. Reverse transcription of about 0.5 to 1 ug RNA was carried out with random hexamers. TCRdb reanalysed the immunoSEQ multiplex PCR reads using MiXCR and keeps one entry per CDR3 protein. The sample holds 150,000 to 200,000 distinct CDR3 sequences, 90% to 95% seen once. The specimen was CD4+ T cells from PBMCs. These receptors were obtained from a human donor with Susac syndrome.

CDR3 nucleotide sequence: TGTGCCAGCAGCCAAGCCTTCGGACTAGCGGGGCTCAATGAGCAGTTCTTC. This codes for CASSQAFGLAGLNEQFF. This chain links TRBV14 with TRBJ2-1; 12 bases match TRBD2. This CDR3 is built from 17 residues. Germline CDR1 reads SGHDN; CDR2 reads FVKESK. Losses at the gene ends were 1 base for V and 6 bases for J; bases not matched to a gene: 7.

J is TRBJ1-5 and V is TRBV6-5; D perhaps matches TRBD1 (6 bases). V was pared by 2 bases and J by 0 bases, with 20 bases between. CDR3 length: 19 amino acids. Germline V gene lookup returns CDR1 MNHEY and CDR2 SVGAGI. This CDR3 is CASSYDRLSSTYSNQPQHF. Here the CDR3 DNA reads TGTGCCAGCAGTTACGACAGGTTATCGTCCACATATAGCAATCAGCCCCAGCATTTT.

The chain has TRBV5-1 and TRBJ1-4, with TRBD1 matching over 7 bases. The V and J ends lost 4 bases and 5 bases, in that order; junction bases with no gene match: 5. This CDR3 has 14 amino acids. Germline assignment: CDR1 SGHRS and CDR2 YFSETQ. CDR3 sequence: CASSHGTENEKLFF. The CDR3, as DNA: TGCGCCAGCAGCCACGGGACAGAAAATGAAAAACTGTTTTTT.

V usage is TRBV30 and J usage is TRBJ2-7, with D unresolved. V was trimmed by 0 bases and J by 2 bases, leaving 11 bases between them. The CDR3 has 14 amino acids. The germline CDR1 and CDR2 sequences are GTSNPN and SVGIG (reference sequence). In DNA form, the CDR3 reads TGTGCCTGGAGTGTACCTGGCCTTACCTACGAGCAGTACTTC. This gives the protein CAWSVPGLTYEQYF. The whole variable domain, remainder taken from reference TRBV30 and TRBJ2-7, is SQTIHQWPATLVQPVGSPLSLECTVEGTSNPNLYWYRQAAGRGLQLLFYSVGIGQISSEVPQNLSASRPQDRQFILSSKKLLLSDSGFYLCAWSVPGLTYEQYFGPGTRLTVT.

CDR3 amino acids: CASSPHRDMTYEQYF. DNA for the CDR3: TGTGCCAGCAGCCCACACAGGGACATGACCTACGAGCAGTACTTC. The chain uses TRBV4-2 and TRBJ2-7; possibly TRBD1 for D (6 bases). Trimming stripped 4 bases from V and 2 bases from J, with 15 bases between. Germline V gives CDR1 LGHNA, CDR2 YNFKEQ. The CDR3 covers 15 residues.

V gene TRBV5-4 combines with J gene TRBJ1-2, with TRBD1 as a possible D gene (5 bases). V was cut by 4 bases and J by 8 bases, with 18 bases left in between. Germline values: CDR1 SGHNT, CDR2 YYREEE (reference sequence). The CDR3 has 14 residues. CDR3 DNA: TGTGCCAGCAGCCTATCACAGGCCGACCGGGGCTACACCTTC. The encoded protein is CASSLSQADRGYTF.

J is TRBJ2-5 and V is TRBV19; no firm D call. This CDR3 comprises 14 residues. Germline lookup yields CDR1 LNHDA and CDR2 SQIVND (reference sequence). The V end was cut by 6 bases, the J end by 5 bases, with 16 bases between. CDR3 loop: CASSRDGVTETQYF. CDR3 sequence (DNA): TGTGCCAGTAGCCGTGATGGGGTCACGGAGACCCAGTACTTC.

V gene TRBV6-1 combines with J gene TRBJ1-6; D is uncertain. The CDR3 runs to 14 residues. The germline V gene has CDR1 MNHNS and CDR2 SASEGT. V was pared by 1 base and J by 6 bases, with 7 bases between. CDR3 residues: CASSEGYSNSPLHF. As DNA, the CDR3 is TGTGCCAGCAGTGAAGGGTATTCTAATTCACCCCTCCACTTT.